This is a list of T cell receptor beta chains from one sample in a study of CD8 T cells in ankylosing spondylitis. TCRdb called the 5' RACE reads again in MiXCR, with one record for every CDR3 protein. Of fewer than 550,000 distinct CDR3 sequences in the sample, approximately 5.3% were seen once. The sample consisted of blood, either unsorted or a sorted T cell fraction (not recorded which). Receptors originate from a male donor with ankylosing spondylitis. Both conserved end residues are part of each CDR3. D genes are given only for firm matches. Clone size is not always given. Where it is, it says once, few, many or a class for expanded clones.

TRBJ1-3 | many | TRBV6-5 | TRBD1 | TGTGCCAGCAGTTACTCAACAGGGGTGGGAAACACCATATATTTT | CASSYSTGVGNTIYF
TRBJ1-2 | many | TRBV28 | TRBD1 | TGTGCCAGCAGTTCTCCGGGACAGCGAAAGGTCGATGGCTACACCTTC | CASSSPGQRKVDGYTF
TRBJ1-1 | few | TRBV28 | - | TGTGCCAGCAGTGCGTCCTCGGGAAGGCTTAACACTGAAGCTTTCTTT | CASSASSGRLNTEAFF
TRBJ1-6 | - | TRBV7-2 | TRBD1 | TGTGCCAGCAGCTCCACAGGGGGGAGTTCACCCCTCCACTTT | CASSSTGGSSPLHF
TRBJ2-2 | many | TRBV6-4 | - | TGTGCCAGCAGGCCGGGCACCGGGGAGCTGTTTTTT | CASRPGTGELFF
TRBJ2-7 | many | TRBV5-1 | TRBD1 | TGCGCCAGCAGCTTGGCGGACAGGGAGAACGGTTTTATGCAGTACTTC | CASSLADRENGFMQYF
TRBJ1-5 | - | TRBV20-1 | - | TGCAGTGCTACCCTGGGGGGCGGGCCCCAGCATTTT | CSATLGGGPQHF
TRBJ1-1 | many | TRBV20-1 | - | TGCAGTGCTACCCCGGGCGGTCGAGCTTTCTTT | CSATPGGRAFF
TRBJ1-2 | many | TRBV27 | - | TGTGCCAGCAGACCTTCGCGAGACAGAAAAAGCCTGGGCTACACCTTC | CASRPSRDRKSLGYTF
TRBJ2-5 | many | TRBV29-1 | - | TGCAGCGTTGAAAAGGCGGAGATAAAGACCCAGTACTTC | CSVEKAEIKTQYF
TRBJ2-1 | many | TRBV20-1 | TRBD1 | TGCAGTGTAGCGGACAGGGCGAAAAACAATGAGCAGTTCTTC | CSVADRAKNNEQFF
TRBJ2-7 | many | TRBV4-1 | TRBD1 | TGCGCCAGCAGCCAAGTAAGGACAGGATTCTACGAGCAGTACTTC | CASSQVRTGFYEQYF
TRBJ1-2 | few | TRBV27 | - | TGTGCCAGCAGGCCTACGGGACAACATGGCTACACCTTC | CASRPTGQHGYTF
TRBJ2-1 | many | TRBV28 | TRBD2 | TGTGCCAGCAGTTCCTCGGGACTAGCGGGAGGGAGTAGTGAGCAGTTCTTC | CASSSSGLAGGSSEQFF
TRBJ2-7 | few | TRBV7-2 | - | TGTGCCAGCAGCTTAGTTGGGTGGGGGGCCTACGAGCAGTACTTC | CASSLVGWGAYEQYF
TRBJ2-7 | - | TRBV12-3/TRBV12-4 | - | TGTGCCAGCAGTTTTATAGACAACCACTACGAGCAGTACTTC | CASSFIDNHYEQYF
TRBJ2-7 | few | TRBV20-1 | - | TGCAGTGCTAGCAGGGGCAGCCAAACCTACGAGCAGTACTTC | CSASRGSQTYEQYF
TRBJ2-1 | many | TRBV4-3 | - | TGCGCCAGCAGCCAAGCTCCCATGGGGCAGGACTACAATGAGCAGTTCTTC | CASSQAPMGQDYNEQFF
TRBJ2-3 | many | TRBV6-1 | - | TGTGCCAGCAGAGCCACTAGGGCAGATACGCAGTATTTT | CASRATRADTQYF
TRBJ1-2 | many | TRBV18 | - | TGTGCCAGCTCACCAGCCAGGCTCCACGGCTACACCTTC | CASSPARLHGYTF
TRBJ2-7 | few | TRBV7-2 | TRBD2 | TGTGCCAGCTCTCCTGTGAGCGGGAGGAAGTACGAGCAGTACTTC | CASSPVSGRKYEQYF
TRBJ1-2 | many | TRBV20-1 | - | TGCAGTGCTAGATCGGTTCGGGCAGTCTATGGCTACACCTTC | CSARSVRAVYGYTF